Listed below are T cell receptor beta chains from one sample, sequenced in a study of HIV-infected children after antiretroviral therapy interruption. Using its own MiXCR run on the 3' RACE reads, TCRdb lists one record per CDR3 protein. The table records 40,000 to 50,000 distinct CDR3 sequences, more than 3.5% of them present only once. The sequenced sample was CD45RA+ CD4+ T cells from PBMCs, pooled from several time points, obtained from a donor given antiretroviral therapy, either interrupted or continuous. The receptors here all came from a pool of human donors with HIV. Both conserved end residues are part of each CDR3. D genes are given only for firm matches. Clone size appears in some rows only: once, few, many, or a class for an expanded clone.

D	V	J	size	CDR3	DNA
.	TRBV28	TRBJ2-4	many	CASSSLRIVRQERSIQYF	TGTGCCAGCAGTTCACTAAGGATCGTCCGTCAGGAGAGGTCCATTCAGTACTTC
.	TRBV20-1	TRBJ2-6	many	CSARSNRAGANVLTF	TGCAGTGCTAGATCTAACAGGGCTGGGGCCAACGTCCTGACTTTC
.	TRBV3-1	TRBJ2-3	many	CASSQTPQYF	TGTGCCAGCAGCCAAACCCCGCAGTATTTT
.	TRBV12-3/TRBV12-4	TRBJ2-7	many	CASSSLYEQYF	TGTGCCAGCAGTTCCCTCTACGAGCAGTACTTC
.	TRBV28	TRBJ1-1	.	CASSLWGPKKSKNTEAFF	TGTGCCAGCAGTTTATGGGGACCGAAAAAGTCAAAGAACACTGAAGCTTTCTTT
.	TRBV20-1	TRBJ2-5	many	CSARKDTGEETQYF	TGCAGTGCTAGGAAAGACACGGGGGAGGAGACCCAGTACTTC
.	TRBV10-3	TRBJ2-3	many	CAINGQSTDTQYF	TGTGCCATCAACGGACAGTCCACAGATACGCAGTATTTT
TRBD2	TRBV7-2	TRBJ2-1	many	CASSLLADNEQFF	TGTGCCAGCAGCTTGCTAGCGGACAATGAGCAGTTCTTC
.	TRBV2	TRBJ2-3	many	CASSVVGPDTQYF	TGTGCCAGCAGTGTTGTGGGTCCAGATACGCAGTATTTT
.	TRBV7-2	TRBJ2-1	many	CASTKNGNEQFF	TGTGCCAGCACCAAAAATGGCAATGAGCAGTTCTTC
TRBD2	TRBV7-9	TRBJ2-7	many	CASSSREGPYEQYF	TGTGCCAGCAGCTCCCGGGAGGGACCCTACGAGCAGTACTTC
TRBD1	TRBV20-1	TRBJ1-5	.	CSAPGTENQPQHF	TGCAGTGCGCCCGGGACAGAAAATCAGCCCCAGCATTTT
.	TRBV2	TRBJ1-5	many	CASSENEGKPQHF	TGTGCCAGCAGTGAAAACGAAGGGAAACCCCAGCATTTT
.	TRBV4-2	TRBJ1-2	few	CASSQDLAGTNYGYTF	TGTGCCAGCAGCCAAGATCTTGCAGGCACTAACTATGGCTACACCTTC
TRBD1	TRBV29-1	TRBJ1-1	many	CSVPLEGANTEAFF	TGCAGCGTCCCTCTCGAGGGGGCGAACACTGAAGCTTTCTTT
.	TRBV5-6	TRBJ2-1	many	CASIIGRQSSYNEQFF	TGTGCCAGCATCATAGGACGGCAGAGCTCCTACAATGAGCAGTTCTTC
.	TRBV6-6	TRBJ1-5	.	CASSYRQDSQPQHF	TGTGCCAGCAGTTACAGACAGGACAGTCAGCCCCAGCATTTT
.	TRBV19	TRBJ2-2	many	CASSHNTGELFF	TGTGCCAGTAGCCACAACACCGGGGAGCTGTTTTTT
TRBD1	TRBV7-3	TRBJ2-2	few	CASSGQGGGTGELFF	TGTGCCAGCAGCGGACAGGGGGGCGGCACCGGGGAGCTGTTTTTT
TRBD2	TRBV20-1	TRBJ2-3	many	CSAGTSGVTDTQYF	TGCAGTGCTGGAACTAGCGGAGTCACAGATACGCAGTATTTT
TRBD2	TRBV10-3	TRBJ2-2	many	CAISGLAVTTGELFF	TGTGCCATCAGTGGGCTAGCGGTAACCACCGGGGAGCTGTTTTTT
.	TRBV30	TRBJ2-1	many	CAWGLIDGNEQFF	TGTGCCTGGGGACTTATAGATGGGAATGAGCAGTTCTTC
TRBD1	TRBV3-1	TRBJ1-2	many	CASSQVSGQASPTF	TGTGCCAGCAGCCAAGTATCAGGACAGGCGTCACCCACCTTC
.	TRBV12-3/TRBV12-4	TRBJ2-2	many	CASTIRTRFANTGELFF	TGTGCCAGCACCATACGTACTAGGTTCGCGAACACCGGGGAGCTGTTTTTT
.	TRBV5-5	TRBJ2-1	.	CASSQVRTQVNEQFF	TGTGCCAGCAGCCAAGTAAGGACACAGGTGAATGAGCAGTTCTTC
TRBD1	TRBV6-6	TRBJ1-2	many	CASFRRADSGGQGMAGYTF	TGTGCCAGCTTCAGAAGAGCCGATTCGGGAGGACAGGGGATGGCTGGCTACACCTTC